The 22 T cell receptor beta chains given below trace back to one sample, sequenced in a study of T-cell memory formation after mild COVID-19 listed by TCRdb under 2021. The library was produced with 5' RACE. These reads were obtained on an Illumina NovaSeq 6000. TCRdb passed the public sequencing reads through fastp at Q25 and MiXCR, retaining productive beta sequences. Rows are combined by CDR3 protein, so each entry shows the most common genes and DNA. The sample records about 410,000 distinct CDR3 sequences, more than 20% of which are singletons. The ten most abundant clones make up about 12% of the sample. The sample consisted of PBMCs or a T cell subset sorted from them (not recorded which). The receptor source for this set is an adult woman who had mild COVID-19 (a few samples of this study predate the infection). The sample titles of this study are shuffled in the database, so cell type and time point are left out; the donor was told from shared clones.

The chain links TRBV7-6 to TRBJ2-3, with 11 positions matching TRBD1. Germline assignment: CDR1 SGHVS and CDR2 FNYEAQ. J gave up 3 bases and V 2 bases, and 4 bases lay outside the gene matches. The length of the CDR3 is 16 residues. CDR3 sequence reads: CASSLRGQGVTDTQYF. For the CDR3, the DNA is TGTGCCAGCAGCTTAAGGGGACAGGGGGTTACAGATACGCAGTATTTT.

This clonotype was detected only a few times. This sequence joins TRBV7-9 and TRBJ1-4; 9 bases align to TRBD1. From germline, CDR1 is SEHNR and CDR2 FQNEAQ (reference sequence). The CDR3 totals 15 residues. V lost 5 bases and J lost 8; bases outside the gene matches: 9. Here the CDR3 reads CASSPPGQGGEKLFF. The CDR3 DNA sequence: TGTGCCAGCAGCCCTCCGGGACAGGGAGGGGAAAAACTGTTTTTT.

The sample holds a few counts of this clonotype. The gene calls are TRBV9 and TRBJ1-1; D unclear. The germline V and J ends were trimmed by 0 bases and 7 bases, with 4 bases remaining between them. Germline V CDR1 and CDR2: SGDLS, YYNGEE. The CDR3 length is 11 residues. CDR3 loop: CASSVEGEAFF. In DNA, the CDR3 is TGTGCCAGCAGCGTAGAAGGTGAAGCTTTCTTT. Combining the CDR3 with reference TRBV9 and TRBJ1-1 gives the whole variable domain DSGVTQTPKHLITATGQRVTLRCSPRSGDLSVYWYQQSLDQGLQFLIQYYNGEERAKGNILERFSAQQFPDLHSELNLSSLELGDSALYFCASSVEGEAFFGQGTRLTVV.

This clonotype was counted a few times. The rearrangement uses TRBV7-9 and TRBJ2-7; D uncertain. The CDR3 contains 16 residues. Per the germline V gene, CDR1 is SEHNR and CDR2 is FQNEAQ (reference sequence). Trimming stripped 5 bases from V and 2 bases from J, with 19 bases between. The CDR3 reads CASSHELGQPTYEQYF. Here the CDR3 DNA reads TGTGCCAGCAGCCATGAGCTAGGGCAGCCGACCTACGAGCAGTACTTC. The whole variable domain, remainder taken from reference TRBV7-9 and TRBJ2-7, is DTGVSQNPRHKITKRGQNVTFRCDPISEHNRLYWYRQTLGQGPEFLTYFQNEAQLEKSRLLSDRFSAERPKGSFSTLEIQRTEQGDSAMYLCASSHELGQPTYEQYFGPGTRLTVT.

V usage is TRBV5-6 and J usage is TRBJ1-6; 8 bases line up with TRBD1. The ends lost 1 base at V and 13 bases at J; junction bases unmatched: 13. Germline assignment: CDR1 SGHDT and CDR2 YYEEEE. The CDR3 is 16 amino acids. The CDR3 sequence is CASSLNGLTGVSPLHF. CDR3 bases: TGTGCCAGCAGCTTGAACGGGTTGACAGGGGTATCGCCCCTCCACTTT.

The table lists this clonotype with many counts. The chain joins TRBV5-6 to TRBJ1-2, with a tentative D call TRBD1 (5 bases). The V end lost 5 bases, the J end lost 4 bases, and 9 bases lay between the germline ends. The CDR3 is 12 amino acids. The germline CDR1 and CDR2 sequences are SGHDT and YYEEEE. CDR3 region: CASRTEAYGYTF. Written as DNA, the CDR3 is TGTGCCAGCAGGACAGAGGCCTATGGCTACACCTTC.

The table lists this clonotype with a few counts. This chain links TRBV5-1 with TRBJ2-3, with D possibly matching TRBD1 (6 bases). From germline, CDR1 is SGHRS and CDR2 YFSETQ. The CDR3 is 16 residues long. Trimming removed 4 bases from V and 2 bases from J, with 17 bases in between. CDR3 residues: CASSLQTGRATDTQYF. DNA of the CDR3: TGCGCCAGCAGCCTTCAGACAGGTCGCGCCACAGATACGCAGTATTTT.

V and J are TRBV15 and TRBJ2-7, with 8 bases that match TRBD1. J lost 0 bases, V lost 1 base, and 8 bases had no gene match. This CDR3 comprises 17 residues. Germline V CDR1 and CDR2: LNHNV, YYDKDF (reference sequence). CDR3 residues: CATSRGYGTGRSYEQYF. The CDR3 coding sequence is TGTGCCACCAGCAGAGGTTACGGGACAGGACGCTCCTACGAGCAGTACTTC.

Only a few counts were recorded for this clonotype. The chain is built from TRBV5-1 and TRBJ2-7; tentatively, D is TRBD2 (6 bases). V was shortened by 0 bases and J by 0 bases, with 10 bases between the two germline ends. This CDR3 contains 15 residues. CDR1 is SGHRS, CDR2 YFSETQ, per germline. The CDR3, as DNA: TGCGCCAGCAGCTTGGTCGGGGGAAGCTCCTACGAGCAGTACTTC. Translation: CASSLVGGSSYEQYF.

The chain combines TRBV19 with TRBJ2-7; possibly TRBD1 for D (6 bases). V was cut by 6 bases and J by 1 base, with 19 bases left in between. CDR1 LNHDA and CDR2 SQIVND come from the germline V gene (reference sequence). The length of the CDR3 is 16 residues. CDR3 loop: CASRHRDKGLSYEQYF. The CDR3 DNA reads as TGTGCCAGTAGACACCGGGACAAGGGCCTTTCCTACGAGCAGTACTTC.

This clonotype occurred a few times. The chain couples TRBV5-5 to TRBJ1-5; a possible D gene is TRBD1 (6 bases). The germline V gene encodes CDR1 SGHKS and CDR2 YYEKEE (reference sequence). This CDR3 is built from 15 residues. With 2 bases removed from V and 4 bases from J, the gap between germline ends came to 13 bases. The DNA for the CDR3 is TGTGCCAGCAGCTTAAGTACAGGGCTGAATCAGCCCCAGCATTTT. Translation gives CASSLSTGLNQPQHF.

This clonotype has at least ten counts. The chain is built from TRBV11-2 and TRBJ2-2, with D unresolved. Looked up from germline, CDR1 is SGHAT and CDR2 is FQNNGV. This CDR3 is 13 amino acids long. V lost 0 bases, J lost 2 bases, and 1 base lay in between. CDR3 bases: TGTGCCAGCAGCTTAGACAACACCGGGGAGCTGTTTTTT. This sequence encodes CASSLDNTGELFF.

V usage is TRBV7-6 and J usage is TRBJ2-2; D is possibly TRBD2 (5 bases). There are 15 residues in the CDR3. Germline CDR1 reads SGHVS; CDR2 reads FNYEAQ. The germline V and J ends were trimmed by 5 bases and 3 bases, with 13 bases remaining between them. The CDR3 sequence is CASSPGLDYTGELFF. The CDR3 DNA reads TGTGCCAGCAGCCCGGGGTTGGACTACACCGGGGAGCTGTTTTTT.

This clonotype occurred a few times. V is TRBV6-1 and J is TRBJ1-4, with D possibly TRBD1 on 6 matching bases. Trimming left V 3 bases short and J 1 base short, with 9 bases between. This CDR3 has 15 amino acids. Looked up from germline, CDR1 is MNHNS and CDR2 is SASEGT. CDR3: CASSDRGRTNEKLFF. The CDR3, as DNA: TGTGCCAGCAGTGACCGGGGGCGAACTAATGAAAAACTGTTTTTT.

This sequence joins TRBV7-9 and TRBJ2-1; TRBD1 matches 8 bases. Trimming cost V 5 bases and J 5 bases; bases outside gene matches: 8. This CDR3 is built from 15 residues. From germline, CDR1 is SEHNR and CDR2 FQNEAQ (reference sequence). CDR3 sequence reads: CASSRKGQGHNEQFF. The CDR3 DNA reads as TGTGCCAGCAGCCGGAAAGGACAGGGTCACAATGAGCAGTTCTTC.

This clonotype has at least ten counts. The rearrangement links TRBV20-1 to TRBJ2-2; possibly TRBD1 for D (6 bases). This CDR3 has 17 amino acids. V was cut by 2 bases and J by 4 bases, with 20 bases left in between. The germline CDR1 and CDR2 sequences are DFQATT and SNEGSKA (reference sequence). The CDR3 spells CSARRAGGQGSTGELFF. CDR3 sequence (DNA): TGCAGTGCTAGACGAGCTGGGGGCCAAGGGTCCACCGGGGAGCTGTTTTTT.

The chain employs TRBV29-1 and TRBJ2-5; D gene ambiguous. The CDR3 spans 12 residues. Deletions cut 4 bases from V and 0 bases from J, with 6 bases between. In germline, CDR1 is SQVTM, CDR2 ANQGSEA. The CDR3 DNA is TGCAGCGTTGGCGTCAACCAAGAGACCCAGTACTTC. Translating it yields CSVGVNQETQYF.

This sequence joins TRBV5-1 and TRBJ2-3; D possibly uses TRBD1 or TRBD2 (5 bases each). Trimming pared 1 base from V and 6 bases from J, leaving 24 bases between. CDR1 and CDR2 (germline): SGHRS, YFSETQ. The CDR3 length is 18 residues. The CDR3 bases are TGCGCCAGCAGCTTGACCCCGCCGGGGACCCCCGTTGTTGATACGCAGTATTTT. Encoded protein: CASSLTPPGTPVVDTQYF.

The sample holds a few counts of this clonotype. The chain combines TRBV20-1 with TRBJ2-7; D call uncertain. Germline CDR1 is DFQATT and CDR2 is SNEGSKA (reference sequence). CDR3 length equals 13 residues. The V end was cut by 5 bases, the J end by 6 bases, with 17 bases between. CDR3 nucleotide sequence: TGCAGTGCTGCCGGGCCCTTGTCCACCGAGCAGTACTTC. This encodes CSAAGPLSTEQYF.

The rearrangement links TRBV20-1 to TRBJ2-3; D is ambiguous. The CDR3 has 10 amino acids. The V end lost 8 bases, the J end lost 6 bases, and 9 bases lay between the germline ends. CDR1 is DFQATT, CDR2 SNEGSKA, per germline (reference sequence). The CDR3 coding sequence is TGCAGTTCCCCCAGGGATACGCAGTATTTT. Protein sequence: CSSPRDTQYF.

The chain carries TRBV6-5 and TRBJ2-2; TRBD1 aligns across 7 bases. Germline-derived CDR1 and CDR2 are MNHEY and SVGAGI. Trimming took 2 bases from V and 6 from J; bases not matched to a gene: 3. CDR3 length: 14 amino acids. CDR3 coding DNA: TGTGCCAGCAGTTACGAAAGGGGGCCCGGGGAGCTGTTTTTT. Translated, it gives CASSYERGPGELFF.

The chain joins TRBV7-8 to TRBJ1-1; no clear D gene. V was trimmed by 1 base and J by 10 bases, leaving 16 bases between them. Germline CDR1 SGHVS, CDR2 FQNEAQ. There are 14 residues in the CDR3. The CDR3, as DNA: TGTGCCAGCAGCTTAGATCGTCCAGCGGCTGGAGCTTTCTTT. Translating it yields CASSLDRPAAGAFF.